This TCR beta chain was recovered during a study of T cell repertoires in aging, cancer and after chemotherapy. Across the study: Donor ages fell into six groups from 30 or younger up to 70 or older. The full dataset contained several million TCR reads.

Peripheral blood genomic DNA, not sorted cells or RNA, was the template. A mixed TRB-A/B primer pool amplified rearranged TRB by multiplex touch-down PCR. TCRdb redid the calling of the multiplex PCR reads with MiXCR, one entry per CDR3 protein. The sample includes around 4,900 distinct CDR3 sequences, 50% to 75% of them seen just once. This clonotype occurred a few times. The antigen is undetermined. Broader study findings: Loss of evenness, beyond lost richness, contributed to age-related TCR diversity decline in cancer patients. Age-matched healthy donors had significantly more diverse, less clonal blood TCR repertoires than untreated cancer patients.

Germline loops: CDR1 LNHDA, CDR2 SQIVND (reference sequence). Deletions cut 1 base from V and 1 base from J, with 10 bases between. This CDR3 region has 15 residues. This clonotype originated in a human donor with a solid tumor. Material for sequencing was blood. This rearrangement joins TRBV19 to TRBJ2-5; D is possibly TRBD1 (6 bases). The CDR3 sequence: CASSIGRGSQETQYF. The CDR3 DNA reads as TGTGCCAGTAGTATAGGCAGGGGATCCCAAGAGACCCAGTACTTC. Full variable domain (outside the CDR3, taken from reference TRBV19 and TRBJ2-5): DGGITQSPKYLFRKEGQNVTLSCEQNLNHDAMYWYRQDPGQGLRLIYYSQIVNDFQKGDIAEGYSVSREKKESFPLTVTSAQKNPTAFYLCASSIGRGSQETQYFGPGTRLLVL.